The 2 T cell receptor beta chains given below trace back to one sample, sequenced in a study of STAT5B mutations in CD4+ large granular lymphocyte leukemia. The repertoire was sequenced with immunoSEQ multiplex PCR; TCRdb's copy has only in-frame clones and lacks some. The sample includes tens of thousands of clones, approximately 71% of them seen just once. The sample was CD4+ T cells from blood buffy coats. The receptors stem from a human donor in good health.

The CDR3, as DNA: TGTGCCAGCAGCTCTAGCGGTAGCACAGATACGCAGTATTTT. Its translation: CASSSSGSTDTQYF. The rearrangement links TRBV5-8 to TRBJ2-3, with TRBD2 matching over 7 bases. CDR1 and CDR2 (germline): SGHTS, YDEGEE. Unmatched junction bases numbered 1, after V lost 3 bases and J lost 0 bases. The CDR3 extends over 14 amino acids.

The CDR3 reads CASSPRVPPGEQFF. Here the CDR3 DNA reads TGTGCCAGCAGCCCCCGGGTCCCCCCGGGTGAGCAGTTCTTC. V usage is TRBV9 and J usage is TRBJ2-1; D remains unclear. The CDR3 has 14 amino acids. The ends were cut back, 4 bases at V and 9 bases at J, with 17 bases in the middle. Per the germline V gene, CDR1 is SGDLS and CDR2 is YYNGEE.